The 30 T cell receptor beta chains in this list originate from one sample, sequenced in a study of cytomegalovirus exposure and HLA in healthy donors. Researchers ran the PCR with 60 Vbeta and 13 Jbeta primers. Measured with immunoSEQ multiplex PCR; TCRdb has only the in-frame clones, and not every one. Among some 150,000 clones listed, roughly 80% were seen once. Sequencing was carried out using PBMCs. Receptor source: a man in his forties or fifties in good health and CMV-seropositive.

The genes are TRBV19 and TRBJ2-3, with TRBD2 matching 13 bases. Trimming removed 5 bases from V and 1 base from J; junction bases left unmatched: 9. The CDR3 is 18 amino acids. Germline CDR1 and CDR2: LNHDA and SQIVND (reference sequence). As DNA, the CDR3 is TGTGCCAGTAGTCCAAGACTAGCGGGGGGCGGAGGCACAGATACGCAGTATTTT. Amino acids: CASSPRLAGGGGTDTQYF.

This clone has just a few counts. CDR3 amino acids: CASSQDRGPYGYTF. The CDR3 DNA reads as TGCGCCAGCAGCCAAGACAGGGGGCCCTATGGCTACACCTTC. V usage is TRBV4-3 and J usage is TRBJ1-2, with TRBD1 identical over 8 bases. The CDR3 totals 14 residues. J gave up 4 bases and V 0 bases, and 1 base lay outside the gene matches. Germline V CDR1 and CDR2: LGHNA, YSLEER.

The chain uses TRBV4-1 and TRBJ2-7; TRBD1 matches at 9 bases. Trimming removed 0 bases from V and 0 bases from J; junction bases left unmatched: 9. Germline V gives CDR1 MGHRA, CDR2 YSYEKL. This CDR3 region has 18 residues. CDR3 sequence reads: CASSQEGGQGFDSYEQYF. The CDR3 DNA reads as TGCGCCAGCAGCCAAGAAGGGGGACAGGGATTTGACTCCTACGAGCAGTACTTC.

This chain uses TRBV7-9 with TRBJ2-1; D not certain. Germline V gives CDR1 SEHNR, CDR2 FQNEAQ (reference sequence). The ends were cut back, 3 bases at V and 5 bases at J, with 8 bases in the middle. This CDR3 has 13 amino acids. The CDR3 is CASSFYAHNEQFF. Here the CDR3 DNA reads TGTGCCAGCAGCTTCTATGCTCACAATGAGCAGTTCTTC.

This clone was picked up a small number of times. V and J are TRBV30 and TRBJ2-2; D might be TRBD1 (5 bases). Germline V gives CDR1 GTSNPN, CDR2 SVGIG (reference sequence). The CDR3 length is 11 residues. The CDR3, as DNA: TGTGCGTCCAGGGTACACGGGGAGCTGTTTTTT. Translated: CASRVHGELFF.

The chain employs TRBV18 and TRBJ2-7; D is uncertain. Per germline, CDR1 KGHSH and CDR2 LQKENI. The length of the CDR3 is 12 residues. Trimming cost V 3 bases and J 5 bases, with 8 bases left between them. The CDR3 here is CASSPPLHEQYF. As DNA, the CDR3 is TGTGCCAGCTCACCCCCTCTCCACGAGCAGTACTTC.

The rearrangement uses TRBV7-9 and TRBJ2-1, with 16 nucleotides matching TRBD2. CDR3 size: 19 residues. V dropped 1 base and J dropped 0; count of bases not matched to a gene: 3. Germline V CDR1 and CDR2: SEHNR, FQNEAQ (reference sequence). CDR3 in amino acids: CASSLVGTSGGGSYNEQFF. The CDR3 region has the DNA TGTGCCAGCAGCTTAGTAGGGACTAGCGGGGGGGGCTCCTACAATGAGCAGTTCTTC.

The chain recombines TRBV30 with TRBJ2-3; D call uncertain. From germline, CDR1 is GTSNPN and CDR2 SVGIG (reference sequence). The CDR3 spans 13 residues. V was clipped by 5 bases and J by 2 bases, with 11 bases between them. This chain's CDR3 is CAWRTSSTDTQYF. The CDR3 nucleotides read TGTGCCTGGCGAACTTCTTCCACAGATACGCAGTATTTT.

The genes are TRBV25-1 and TRBJ2-7; D is possibly TRBD2 (5 bases). Trimming left V 2 bases short and J 3 bases short, with 14 bases between. Germline CDR1 is MGHDK and CDR2 is SYGVNS. This CDR3 has 15 amino acids. CDR3 nucleotide sequence: TGTGCCAGCAGTGAAAAGACCTTTGGACTCTACGAGCAGTACTTC. It is translated as CASSEKTFGLYEQYF.

The table lists this clone with a few counts. Here the CDR3 DNA reads TGTGCTAGTGGTTTGTTATATTCTGGAAACACCATATATTTT. Translating it yields CASGLLYSGNTIYF. This sequence joins TRBV12-5 and TRBJ1-3, with unresolved D. Germline V gene sequence: CDR1 LGHNT, CDR2 FRNRAP. V was cut by 2 bases and J by 1 base, with 6 bases left in between. The CDR3 covers 14 residues.

The chain combines TRBV5-1 with TRBJ2-7, with a possible D match to TRBD2 (5 bases). The germline V gene has CDR1 SGHRS and CDR2 YFSETQ. The length of the CDR3 is 14 residues. The germline V and J ends were trimmed by 0 bases and 6 bases, with 13 bases remaining between them. As DNA, the CDR3 is TGCGCCAGCAGCTTGGGGCAGTACGAGGGCGAGCAGTACTTC. The encoded protein is CASSLGQYEGEQYF.

With regard to this clone: The junction shows a germline mismatch at one end, possibly a read error. The V and J genes are TRBV5-1 and TRBJ2-7; 9 nucleotides match TRBD2. The CDR3 covers 16 residues. From germline, CDR1 is SGHRS and CDR2 YFSETQ. CDR3 nucleotides: TGCGCCAGTAGCTTGTTCTCTAGCGGGACTAACTACGAGCAGTACTTC. Amino acids: CASSLFSSGTNYEQYF.

CDR3 sequence reads: CASSRQGEGGVSYNSPLHF. CDR3 DNA: TGTGCCAGCAGCCGCCAGGGCGAAGGCGGGGTCTCCTATAATTCACCCCTCCACTTT. The chain carries TRBV9 and TRBJ1-6; perhaps TRBD1 as D (5 bases). The V end was cut by 4 bases, the J end by 0 bases, with 20 bases between. The length of the CDR3 is 19 residues. Germline V gene sequence: CDR1 SGDLS, CDR2 YYNGEE.

The chain uses TRBV9 and TRBJ1-5; 7 bases line up with TRBD1. V lost 3 bases and J lost 3; bases outside the gene matches: 6. This CDR3 has 15 residues. CDR1 SGDLS and CDR2 YYNGEE come from the germline V gene. For the CDR3, the DNA is TGTGCCAGCAGCGGTGAGGGACAGACCAATCAGCCCCAGCATTTT. Translated, it gives CASSGEGQTNQPQHF. The full variable domain, rest sourced from reference TRBV9 and TRBJ1-5, is DSGVTQTPKHLITATGQRVTLRCSPRSGDLSVYWYQQSLDQGLQFLIQYYNGEERAKGNILERFSAQQFPDLHSELNLSSLELGDSALYFCASSGEGQTNQPQHFGDGTRLSIL.

This clone was counted between two and nine times. The chain has TRBV7-2 and TRBJ2-5; 9 bases map to TRBD1. V lost 4 bases and J lost 4; bases outside the gene matches: 4. Germline-derived CDR1 and CDR2 are SGHTA and FQGNSA. CDR3 size: 14 residues. The CDR3 is CASSYQTGGETQYF. The DNA of the CDR3 is TGTGCCAGCAGCTACCAGACAGGGGGAGAGACCCAGTACTTC.

The chain employs TRBV6-6 and TRBJ1-5, with D unresolved. The CDR3 is 16 amino acids. V shed 0 bases and J shed 5 bases, with 14 bases lying between them. Per the germline V gene, CDR1 is MNHNY and CDR2 is SVGAGI (reference sequence). The CDR3 DNA reads as TGTGCCAGCAGTTACTCGATTGGTGGGCACGATCAGCCCCAGCATTTT. Amino acid sequence: CASSYSIGGHDQPQHF.

CDR3 bases: TGCAGCGTTGAATCGCAGGGGGCAGATACGCAGTATTTT. This sequence encodes CSVESQGADTQYF. This chain uses TRBV29-1 with TRBJ2-3; TRBD1 matches 7 bases. J was trimmed by 4 bases and V by 2 bases; bases with no gene match: 3. The CDR3 spans 13 residues. The germline CDR1 and CDR2 sequences are SQVTM and ANQGSEA.

To note about this clone: One junction end does not reproduce the germline sequence, and a read error may be involved. The same CDR3 is also encoded by other DNA sequences in this sample. J is TRBJ1-2 and V is TRBV7-2; the D gene is possibly TRBD1 (5 bases). The germline V gene has CDR1 SGHTA and CDR2 FQGNSA. The CDR3 contains 14 residues. The chain's CDR3 is CASSLRGSSYGYTF. DNA of the CDR3: TGTGCCAGCAGCTTAAGGGGCTCCTCCTATGGCTACACCTTT.

The CDR3 nucleotides read TGTGCCAGCAGCTTAGCTCACCCCGGAGACGAGCAGTACTTC. It yields the protein CASSLAHPGDEQYF. V usage is TRBV7-9 and J usage is TRBJ2-7; D not resolved. The length of the CDR3 is 14 residues. V was trimmed by 0 bases and J by 5 bases, leaving 11 bases between them. CDR1 and CDR2 from the germline V gene are SEHNR and FQNEAQ (reference sequence).

V and J are TRBV7-9 and TRBJ2-1; no clear D gene. Trimming removed 3 bases at V and 8 bases at J, with 20 bases between. Germline CDR1 reads SEHNR; CDR2 reads FQNEAQ (reference sequence). The CDR3 contains 16 residues. CDR3 in amino acids: CASSFSVSTHPDEQFF. The CDR3 DNA is TGTGCCAGCAGCTTCTCAGTCTCGACTCACCCAGATGAGCAGTTCTTC.

This chain connects TRBV29-1 to TRBJ2-1; a possible D gene is TRBD1 (5 bases). Trimming removed 3 bases at V and 7 bases at J, with 13 bases between. This CDR3 has 13 amino acids. The germline gives CDR1 SQVTM, CDR2 ANQGSEA. In DNA form, the CDR3 reads TGCAGCGTTGAGGGCCAGGGTTGGAATGAGCAGTTCTTC. Translated: CSVEGQGWNEQFF.

The CDR3 spells CASSSTPTDTQYF. The CDR3 DNA is TGTGCCAGCAGCTCTACGCCCACAGATACGCAGTATTTT. The chain joins TRBV7-9 to TRBJ2-3; D call uncertain. The germline V and J ends were trimmed by 4 bases and 2 bases, with 7 bases remaining between them. This CDR3 has 13 amino acids. CDR1 is SEHNR and CDR2 is FQNEAQ in the germline V gene (reference sequence).

The genes are TRBV30 and TRBJ2-7; D remains unclear. The length of the CDR3 is 14 residues. Between the trimmed V and J ends, which lost 2 bases and 0 bases, there was a span of 11 bases. The germline V gene encodes CDR1 GTSNPN and CDR2 SVGIG (reference sequence). Here the CDR3 reads CAWSHAGFSYEQYF. In nucleotides, the CDR3 is TGTGCCTGGAGTCACGCCGGGTTCTCCTACGAGCAGTACTTC.

The V call is TRBV19, the J call TRBJ2-5; D is ambiguous. CDR1 is LNHDA, CDR2 SQIVND, per germline (reference sequence). The V end was cut by 7 bases, the J end by 5 bases, with 14 bases between. The CDR3 contains 13 residues. CDR3 DNA: TGTGCCAGTAAGGATATGGAGAGCGAGACCCAGTACTTC. The encoded protein is CASKDMESETQYF.

This chain connects TRBV6-1 to TRBJ1-1; D gene unclear. The germline V and J ends were trimmed by 4 bases and 9 bases, with 18 bases remaining between them. The CDR3 consists of 14 residues. Looked up from germline, CDR1 is MNHNS and CDR2 is SASEGT. As DNA, the CDR3 is TGTGCCAGCAGTGCCAGCCGGGAAGCGGGGAAAGCTTTCTTT. As protein: CASSASREAGKAFF.

The V gene is TRBV6-1, the J gene TRBJ2-1; TRBD1 matches at 9 bases. Germline V gives CDR1 MNHNS, CDR2 SASEGT. CDR3 length: 14 residues. V dropped 5 bases and J dropped 6; count of bases not matched to a gene: 5. The CDR3 bases are TGTGCCAGCAGTAAGGGACAGGGAGTCAATGAGCAGTTCTTC. Translated, it gives CASSKGQGVNEQFF.

The chain couples TRBV9 to TRBJ1-3; 7 nucleotides match TRBD1. The CDR3 runs to 15 residues. Per the germline V gene, CDR1 is SGDLS and CDR2 is YYNGEE. After removal of 5 bases from V and 3 bases from J, the junction contained 8 bases not matched to a gene. Here the CDR3 reads CASSNGGQNGNTIYF. The CDR3 DNA sequence: TGTGCCAGCAGTAACGGGGGACAGAATGGAAACACCATATATTTT.

DNA of the CDR3: TGCGCCAGCAGCTCATTTACAGGGGCCGGCACTGAAGCTTTCTTT. Protein sequence: CASSSFTGAGTEAFF. The chain combines TRBV5-1 with TRBJ1-1; TRBD1 matches 7 bases. Germline CDR1 is SGHRS and CDR2 is YFSETQ. This CDR3 has 15 residues. Trimming took 3 bases from V and 4 from J; bases not matched to a gene: 9.

The V and J genes are TRBV5-1 and TRBJ1-1; D is possibly TRBD1 (6 bases). In germline, CDR1 is SGHRS, CDR2 YFSETQ. Trimming pared 5 bases from V and 0 bases from J, leaving 11 bases between. This CDR3 has 14 amino acids. CDR3 region: CASRGHNMNTEAFF. The CDR3 region has the DNA TGCGCCAGCAGGGGACACAACATGAACACTGAAGCTTTCTTT.

The chain combines TRBV4-3 with TRBJ1-6; a possible D gene is TRBD1 (5 bases). With 6 bases removed from V and 0 bases from J, the gap between germline ends came to 12 bases. This CDR3 comprises 16 residues. Germline CDR1 reads LGHNA; CDR2 reads YSLEER. DNA for the CDR3: TGCGCCAGCAGACCCGACAGTTTCTCCTATAATTCACCCCTCCACTTT. Its translation is CASRPDSFSYNSPLHF.